A selection of T cell receptor beta chains follows, all from one sample in a study of shared T cell receptors in the human thymus. TCRdb's copy holds only in-frame clones and misses some; the assay was immunoSEQ multiplex PCR. The sample shows hundreds of thousands of clones, 70% to 90% of them seen only once. The data also belong to a second study, concerning human thymus T cells.

The sequencing input was thymocytes. The receptor set was obtained from a boy less than two years old with a congenital heart defect. CDR3s leave out the opening cysteine and the closing phenylalanine or tryptophan. Fields, in order: V gene, clone size, CDR3 protein. Clone size, where shown, is once, few, many, or a class for clones that have expanded.

TRBV6-6 - ASRTGQGDSPLH
TRBV28 - ASRLGTGGGYGYT
TRBV28 - ASSFKTGKALYTEAF
TRBV7-9 - ASSPGSYLDRNTEAF
TRBV7-9 - ASSYGLAYNEQF
TRBV5-6 - ASTGTQFTDTQY
TRBV28 - ASSLTGTGGSPEEKLF
TRBV27 few ASSLSPPGVRGETQY
TRBV11-3 - ASSSSTSGVYEQY
TRBV7-3 - ASSLGGGVRSPLH
TRBV6-4 - ASSSGGRDTEAF
TRBV7-8 - ASSFDRAGTEAF
TRBV28 once ASSPRDTEAF
TRBV5-8 - ASSLLYGYT
TRBV27 - ASSFNTLMNTEAF
TRBV7-2 - ASSLVSGGEGYT
TRBV2 - ASSEAGRAGANVLT
TRBV5-6 - ASSLDRGQNYGYT
TRBV28 - ASSLKRLAGGGQETQY
TRBV6-6 - ASSSDSGSDREQY
TRBV6-1 - ASSEERPQETQY
TRBV11-2 - ASSLDYGQINTEAF
TRBV29-1 - SAEGGSYEQY
TRBV4-3 - ASSQDRGTETNTEAF
TRBV5-1 once ATSGLAGLKQF
TRBV15 once ATSSGTGAREQY
TRBV27 - ASSLTGTAYNEQF
TRBV19 few ARSTGGWNQPQH
TRBV15 - ATSRDPAAEMNTEAF
TRBV28 - ASSLSSGRANYNEQF
TRBV19 - ASSNRGRTEAF
TRBV4-3 - ASSQDPGQGNLYGYT
TRBV2 - ASSEQGYEQY
TRBV11-3 once ASSPTSGSYEQY
TRBV27 - ASSLTGYAYEQY
TRBV19 - ASSIELAGGAADTQY
TRBV28 - ATGQGNQPQH
TRBV25-1 - ASSEFARDGVSYEQY
TRBV20-1 - SADRNSPLH
TRBV28 - ASSLPGSGYGYT
TRBV5-6 - ASSLAGKVSYEQY
TRBV7-9 once ASSLRDRGLSTEAF
TRBV4-1 - ASSQSPTSGRACPKNIQY
TRBV6-5 - ASTRTGSYNSPLH
TRBV9 - ASSSPGRGCYSGANVLT